The source of this T cell receptor (beta chain) is a study of T cell repertoires in cytomegalovirus infection (dated 2019 in TCRdb). Looking at the study overall: Donor HLA type was relevant to the analysis, as public TCR beta signatures indicated carriage of CMV infection together with the matching HLA type.

The sequencer listed for this sample is Illumina HiSeq 1500. TCRdb passed the public sequencing reads through fastp at Q25 and MiXCR, retaining productive beta sequences. All rows with the same CDR3 protein become a single entry with the most common DNA and genes. Within this sample are around 530,000 distinct CDR3 sequences, with about 25% of them counted one time only. The leading ten clones occupy less than 15% of the sample. On the study overall, not on this receptor specifically: Cumulative frequency of public TCR beta family members discriminated carriers of CMV infection plus the relevant HLA type in this cohort and an independent roughly 330-donor cohort. The ex vivo response was dominated by HLA-C-restricted CMV-specific TCR beta clonotypes, which also provided the single most frequent clonotype in two of eight donors.

Of note for this clonotype: The antigen it binds to is not known. No much larger clone is present one base from it, and per-base qualities are unavailable.

From a lookup of the germline V gene, CDR1 and CDR2 are SGHTA and FQGTGA. From V the trimming removes 5 bases and from J it removes 4 bases, while the gene matches leave 6 bases of the junction unaccounted for. Including the terminal cysteine and phenylalanine, the CDR3 comprises 15 residues. Left in the record is the CDR3 DNA by itself, 45 bases read in frame from the first base. This clonotype was sampled from a human donor in good health (CMV status not recorded). Some clones in this sample may be carry-over from other donors' samples. Recombination linked TRBV7-3 to TRBJ2-1; 9 bases in between match TRBD2. Material: PBMCs. The CDR3 here reads CASSRQLAGYNEQFF. The nucleotide sequence is TGTGCCAGCAGCCGACAGCTAGCGGGGTACAATGAGCAGTTCTTC.